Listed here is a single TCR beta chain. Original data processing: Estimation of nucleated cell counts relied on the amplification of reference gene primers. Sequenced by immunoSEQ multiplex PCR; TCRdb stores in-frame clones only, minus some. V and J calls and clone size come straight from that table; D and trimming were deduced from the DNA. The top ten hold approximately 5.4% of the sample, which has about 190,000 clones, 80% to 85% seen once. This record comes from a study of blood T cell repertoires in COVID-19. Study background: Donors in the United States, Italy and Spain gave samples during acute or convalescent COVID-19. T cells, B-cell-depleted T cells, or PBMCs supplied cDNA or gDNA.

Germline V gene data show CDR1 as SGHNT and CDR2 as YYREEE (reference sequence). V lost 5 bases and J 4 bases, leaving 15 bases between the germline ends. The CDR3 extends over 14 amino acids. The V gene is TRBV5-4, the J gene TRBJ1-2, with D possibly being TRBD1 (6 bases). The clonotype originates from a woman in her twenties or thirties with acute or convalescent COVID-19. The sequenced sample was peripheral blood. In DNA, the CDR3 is TGTGCCAGCAGTTACCCGACAGGCCCCTATGGCTACACCTTC. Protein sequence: CASSYPTGPYGYTF.